Listed below are T cell receptor beta chains from one sample, sequenced in a study of cytomegalovirus exposure and HLA in healthy donors. TCRdb's copy holds only in-frame clones and misses some; the assay was immunoSEQ multiplex PCR. The table includes about 100,000 clones, less than 80% detected once. Sequencing input: PBMCs. These receptors came from a woman aged 40-49 years in good health and CMV-seronegative. Each CDR3 is given with its conserved first and last residue. A D gene is named only where the DNA matches it firmly.

v_gene,j_gene,d_gene,CDR3nt,CDR3aa
TRBV19,TRBJ2-6,.,TGTGCCAGTAGTGTAGACAGCTGGAGGTCCAACGTCCTGACTTTC,CASSVDSWRSNVLTF
TRBV7-2,TRBJ2-3,TRBD1,TGTGCCAGCAGCTCGGGACAGGGAAATACAGATACGCAGTATTTT,CASSSGQGNTDTQYF
TRBV10-3,TRBJ1-3,.,TGTGCCATCAGTGATAACCCACAGGGCAACTCTGGAAACACCATATATTTT,CAISDNPQGNSGNTIYF
TRBV28,TRBJ2-5,TRBD1,TGTGCCAGCAGTCGGCTTGGACAGGGGGGGAAAGAGACCCAGTACTTC,CASSRLGQGGKETQYF
TRBV6-1,TRBJ2-4,.,TGTGCCAGCAGTGAGTCCTTCCTAGCCAAAAACATTCAGTACTTC,CASSESFLAKNIQYF
TRBV4-1,TRBJ2-3,TRBD2,TGCGCCAGCAGCCGATGGACTAGCGGGAGAGCAGATACGCAGTATTTT,CASSRWTSGRADTQYF
TRBV5-1,TRBJ2-3,TRBD2,TGCGCCAGCAGCTTTGAGCGGGGAAACACAGATACGCAGTATTTT,CASSFERGNTDTQYF
TRBV11-2,TRBJ2-7,.,TGTGCCAGCAGCCCCAATTCCTACGAGCAGTACTTC,CASSPNSYEQYF
TRBV5-4,TRBJ1-6,.,TGTGCCAGCAGCTTGGACAGAGATTCACCCCTCCACTTT,CASSLDRDSPLHF
TRBV5-1,TRBJ1-1,TRBD1,TGCGCCAGCAGCTTGGGACAGGGTGAAGCTTTCTTT,CASSLGQGEAFF
TRBV28,TRBJ2-3,.,TGTGCCAGCAGCGCGCGGGTTGCGGGAAGCACAGATACGCAGTATTTT,CASSARVAGSTDTQYF